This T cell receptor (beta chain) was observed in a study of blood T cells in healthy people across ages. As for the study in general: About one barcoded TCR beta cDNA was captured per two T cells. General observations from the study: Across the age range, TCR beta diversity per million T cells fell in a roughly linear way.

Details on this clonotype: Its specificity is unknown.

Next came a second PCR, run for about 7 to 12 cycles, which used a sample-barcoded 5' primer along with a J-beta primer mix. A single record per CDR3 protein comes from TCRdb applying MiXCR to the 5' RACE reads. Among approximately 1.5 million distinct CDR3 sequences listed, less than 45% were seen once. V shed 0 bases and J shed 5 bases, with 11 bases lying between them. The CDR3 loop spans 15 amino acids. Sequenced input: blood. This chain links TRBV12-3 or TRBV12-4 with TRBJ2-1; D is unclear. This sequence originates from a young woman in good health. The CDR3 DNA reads TGTGCCAGCAGTTTAGCAGGCTTTGAGGACAATGAGCAGTTCTTC. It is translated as CASSLAGFEDNEQFF.